This entry concerns a single T cell receptor (beta chain). Its target antigen remains unknown. No per-base quality is available; no much larger clone lies one base away. The same CDR3 also results from other DNA sequences found in this sample. These data come from a study of blood T cell repertoires in COVID-19 (dated by TCRdb to the early 2020s). As for the study more broadly: Samples from collaborators originated in the United States, Italy and Spain and spanned both the acute and convalescent phases of COVID-19. The material from the prospective study consisted of cDNA or gDNA derived from T cells, B-cell-depleted T cells, or PBMCs. Deeply sampled blood TCRbeta repertoires from subjects exposed to, actively infected with, or recovered from COVID-19 were included in the dataset. A freely available public database, intended as a resource for researchers studying the immune response to SARS-CoV-2, is where the repertoires were released. Samples came from the ongoing ImmuneRACE study (first 160 participants) plus 1,254 subjects from 6 global collaborators. Sample metadata almost always included a de-identified subject ID, COVID-19 status, age in years and sex. Where available, HLA class I and class II types were obtained from metadata supplied by the sample provider rather than from assay-based typing.

The CDR3 contains 14 residues, cysteine and phenylalanine counted. Kept here is only the CDR3 DNA, which spans 42 bases and is read in frame from base 1. The germline V gene sets CDR1 to MNHEY and CDR2 to SVGAGI. Germline trimming amounts to 8 bases on V and 0 bases on J, with 3 as the count of junction bases outside the gene matches. TCRbeta CDR3 regions were amplified from genomic DNA by means of the immunoSEQ Assay, a bias-controlled multiplex PCR. For the original study's pipeline: Within the assay, amplification of reference gene primers was used to estimate how many nucleated cells each sample contained. Sequence reads were collapsed and filtered to measure the absolute abundance of every unique TCRbeta CDR3 rearrangement. For each sample, productive Simpson clonality was calculated as the square root of Simpson's diversity index across productive rearrangements. Not all clones reach the TCRdb copy of this immuneACCESS table, which keeps in-frame sequences only. Checked studies attribute under half of the gap to unresolved V genes and leave the rest unexplained. V, J and clone size are taken as reported in that table, and D and trimming were inferred from the DNA itself. This sample is represented by approximately 170,000 clones; around 86% of them were singletons. Under 3% of the sample is in the top ten clones.

One collaborating source in Seattle enrolled patients during active infection and followed them longitudinally through the course of disease. Each collaborating institution followed its own protocols to collect whole blood in K2EDTA tubes. For TCRbeta analysis, collaborators shipped samples as frozen whole blood, isolated PBMCs, or DNA extracted from either of those sample types. What the work shows at the level of the full study, not this receptor alone: Clinical and demographic metadata were provided uncurated, with the amount varying by source and participant.

The V and J segments used are TRBV6-5 and TRBJ2-2, with 7 central nucleotides matching TRBD1. What was sequenced was peripheral blood. This clonotype was obtained from a woman aged 80 or older with COVID-19, enrolled during active disease. At the DNA level, the sequence is TGTGCCAGCCCCGGGACAGCGAACACCGGGGAGCTGTTTTTT. Protein translation: CASPGTANTGELFF.